This T cell receptor beta chain stems from a study of blood T cell repertoires in COVID-19. V lost 6 bases to trimming and J lost 5 bases; unmatched junction nucleotides: 9. The CDR3 runs to 14 residues. Germline values: CDR1 ENHRY, CDR2 SYGVKD. Assay used: immunoSEQ multiplex PCR; TCRdb lists only in-frame clones, some missing. The sample holds 150,000 or so clones, about four fifths seen once. The sample comprised PBMCs or T cells enriched from blood (not recorded which). The origin of this receptor is a man aged 45-65 years who had recovered from COVID-19. V is TRBV10-3 and J is TRBJ2-7, with TRBD1 matching over 8 bases. CDR3 residues: CAISPGTGRHEQYF. The CDR3 nucleotides read TGTGCCATCAGCCCCGGGACAGGTCGCCACGAGCAGTACTTC.